This entry features one TCR beta chain sequence. Its antigen remains unidentified. The data are from a study of cytotoxic CD8 clonotypes in ibrutinib-treated CLL. Turning to the study itself: Response sampling came at median 12 months of treatment, ranging about 6 to 36 months.

Whole-study results and caveats: Public clonotypes showed up rarely, and on treatment they shrank or held steady. Progressing patients had sampling times that differed from those of sustained-remission patients. The clonality went up when patients responded to ibrutinib and dropped back toward baseline at progression.

The method was immunoSEQ multiplex PCR; TCRdb's version includes in-frame clones alone and lacks a portion of them. In the table there are 33,000 or so clones, roughly 50% of which are singletons. Specimen: PBMCs, collected before ibrutinib treatment. This receptor was identified in a human donor with chronic lymphocytic leukemia.

The CDR3, as DNA: TGTGCAAGTCGCTTAGCGGCTATGGACAGGGCTCCTGGAAACACCATATATTTT. The encoded protein is CASRLAAMDRAPGNTIYF. The V and J genes are TRBV12-2 and TRBJ1-3; the table's D call TRBD1 went unverified against the DNA. TRBV12-2 is a listed pseudogene. This CDR3 has 18 amino acids.